The next 25 T cell receptor beta chains were all read from a single sample in a study of radiation and T cells in renal cell carcinoma. Sequencing was performed with immunoSEQ multiplex PCR; in TCRdb, only in-frame clones are kept and a portion is missing. This table holds 100,000 to 150,000 clones, approximately 82% found once. Time point noted: baseline pretreatment blood. Sample treatment: 15 Gy SBRT to primary tumor, nephrectomy 4 weeks later. Sequences were derived from blood, sampled from a patient whose treatment included radiotherapy and nephrectomy. The source is a woman aged 60-70 years with renal cell carcinoma.

This clone occurred many times. CDR3 in DNA: TGTGCCAGCAGCTTGTCGTATCACGAGCAGTACTTC. It translates to CASSLSYHEQYF. The rearrangement joins TRBV5-6 to TRBJ2-7; D unclear. Germline assignment: CDR1 SGHDT and CDR2 YYEEEE. CDR3 length equals 12 residues. V lost 1 base and J 5 bases, leaving 7 bases between the germline ends.

This chain uses TRBV6-1 with TRBJ1-2; maybe TRBD1 (5 bases). CDR1 MNHNS and CDR2 SASEGT come from the germline V gene. Trimming took off 2 bases at V and 2 bases at J, with 6 bases between the two ends. The CDR3 contains 13 residues. The CDR3 nucleotides are TGTGCCAGCAGTGAAAGACAGAACTATGGCTACACCTTC. This encodes CASSERQNYGYTF.

The chain recombines TRBV5-3 with TRBJ2-3, with a possible D match to TRBD2 (7 bases). TRBV5-3 is annotated as an ORF whose role is uncertain. V was cut by 8 bases and J by 0 bases, with 22 bases left in between. The CDR3 extends over 17 amino acids. CDR3 coding DNA: TGTGCCAGTCGCCTGGGGGGGCGCGAACCTAGCACAGATACGCAGTATTTT. It translates to CASRLGGREPSTDTQYF.

The chain carries TRBV28 and TRBJ1-2; 12 positions agree with TRBD1. Germline V lookup: CDR1 MDHEN, CDR2 SYDVKM. The CDR3 loop spans 15 amino acids. V lost 11 bases and J lost 2; bases outside the gene matches: 9. This CDR3 reads CASGGTGGSNYGYTF. The CDR3 coding sequence is TGTGCCTCGGGGGGGACAGGGGGCTCCAACTATGGCTACACCTTC.

This clone has only a few counts. The chain carries TRBV30 and TRBJ1-1, with D possibly being TRBD1 (6 bases). The V end was cut by 5 bases, the J end by 6 bases, with 13 bases between. CDR1 and CDR2 (germline): GTSNPN, SVGIG (reference sequence). CDR3 length: 12 residues. The CDR3 region has the DNA TGTGCCTGGGCGCAGGGGACTGCTGAAGCTTTCTTT. This sequence encodes CAWAQGTAEAFF.

By proportion, this clone is medium-sized. The DNA for the CDR3 is TGCGCCAGCAGCTCCGGGGAGGGACGGACTGAAGCTTTCTTT. Its translation is CASSSGEGRTEAFF. V gene TRBV4-1 combines with J gene TRBJ1-1; maybe TRBD1 (5 bases). The ends were cut back, 5 bases at V and 5 bases at J, with 15 bases in the middle. The CDR3 totals 14 residues. Per the germline V gene, CDR1 is MGHRA and CDR2 is YSYEKL.

This clone appeared a single time. The chain has TRBV5-6 and TRBJ2-2, with D maybe TRBD1 (7 bases). Per the germline V gene, CDR1 is SGHDT and CDR2 is YYEEEE. The CDR3 length is 14 residues. V lost 7 bases and J lost 4, with 14 bases in between. The CDR3 region has the DNA TGTGCCAGCCTTCAGGGGGGACCCACCGGGGAGCTGTTTTTT. As protein: CASLQGGPTGELFF.

V gene TRBV7-3 combines with J gene TRBJ2-1; D possibly matches TRBD1 or TRBD2 (5 bases each). Trimming removed 4 bases from V and 8 bases from J, with 12 bases in between. CDR3 length: 13 amino acids. Germline CDR1 and CDR2: SGHTA and FQGTGA. The CDR3 here is CASSSTRGDEQFF. CDR3 in DNA: TGTGCCAGCAGCTCGACGAGGGGCGATGAGCAGTTCTTC.

The chain employs TRBV7-3 and TRBJ2-7, with 13 bases lining up with TRBD2. The V segment lost 2 bases and the J segment 7 bases; nucleotides outside the gene matches: 11. The V gene's germline CDR1 is SGHTA and CDR2 FQGTGA. CDR3 length equals 17 residues. CDR3 DNA: TGTGCCAGCAGCTTAGCCCTTGGACTAGCGGGAGCTCGTGAGCAGTACTTC. As protein: CASSLALGLAGAREQYF.

Only a few counts were recorded for this clone. This chain connects TRBV9 to TRBJ2-3; 8 bases fit TRBD2. The CDR3 has 15 residues. The germline gives CDR1 SGDLS, CDR2 YYNGEE. The trim removed 0 bases at V and 5 bases at J, leaving 5 bases unmatched. DNA of the CDR3: TGTGCCAGCAGCGTAGACGGGGGGGCGGGAGATACGCAGTATTTT. Translating it yields CASSVDGGAGDTQYF.

The DNA of the CDR3 is TGTGCCAGCAGCCCCAGGGGGAGCGCGAGGACTGAAGCTTTCTTT. This gives the protein CASSPRGSARTEAFF. This rearrangement joins TRBV7-8 to TRBJ1-1; 7 bases are a match to TRBD1. CDR1 SGHVS and CDR2 FQNEAQ come from the germline V gene. The trim removed 5 bases at V and 5 bases at J, leaving 11 bases unmatched. The CDR3 spans 15 residues.

CDR3 region: CASSPLLAGGPTEAFF. The CDR3 region has the DNA TGTGCCAGCAGTCCCCTATTGGCAGGGGGCCCGACTGAAGCTTTCTTT. This chain links TRBV27 with TRBJ1-1; 8 bases match TRBD1. Germline loops: CDR1 MNHEY, CDR2 SMNVEV (reference sequence). The V gene end was trimmed by 5 bases and the J gene end by 5 bases; junction bases not matched to a gene: 13. The CDR3 is 16 residues long.

In this sample, this clone turned up once. The chain's CDR3 is CASSVAAGGATEAFF. CDR3 nucleotide sequence: TGTGCCAGCAGCGTAGCTGCGGGGGGGGCAACTGAAGCTTTCTTT. The chain has TRBV9 and TRBJ1-1; a possible D gene is TRBD1 (6 bases). This CDR3 comprises 15 residues. The germline V gene encodes CDR1 SGDLS and CDR2 YYNGEE. V was shortened by 0 bases and J by 5 bases, with 14 bases between the two germline ends.

The V call is TRBV7-9, the J call TRBJ1-5, with D perhaps TRBD1 (6 bases). The CDR3 totals 14 residues. The V and J ends lost 5 bases and 3 bases respectively, with 11 bases between them. Germline lookup yields CDR1 SEHNR and CDR2 FQNEAQ (reference sequence). The CDR3 loop is CASSLTGTNQPQHF. The CDR3 nucleotides read TGTGCCAGCAGCCTAACAGGGACCAATCAGCCCCAGCATTTT.

CDR3 sequence (DNA): TGTGCCAGCAGCTTGGCAGGTCCTAACACTGAAGCTTTCTTT. It yields the protein CASSLAGPNTEAFF. The J gene is TRBJ1-1, the V gene TRBV5-4, with D unclear. CDR1 and CDR2 (germline): SGHNT, YYREEE (reference sequence). The CDR3 extends over 14 amino acids. Deletions cut 0 bases from V and 2 bases from J, with 8 bases between.

This clone has only a few counts. V is TRBV6-5 and J is TRBJ1-1; D uncertain. Between the trimmed V and J ends, which lost 4 bases and 1 base, there was a span of 7 bases. The CDR3 consists of 13 residues. Germline V gene data show CDR1 as MNHEY and CDR2 as SVGAGI. CDR3 in amino acids: CASSFTGNTEAFF. The DNA for the CDR3 is TGTGCCAGCAGTTTCACCGGGAACACTGAAGCTTTCTTT.

This chain joins TRBV5-8 and TRBJ2-1; the match to TRBD2 covers 7 bases. The V gene end was trimmed by 0 bases and the J gene end by 6 bases; junction bases not matched to a gene: 6. The CDR3 consists of 15 residues. Germline V CDR1 and CDR2: SGHTS, YDEGEE. The CDR3 coding sequence is TGTGCCAGCAGCTTGGCCGGGAGGAGGGGCAATGAGCAGTTCTTC. Translated, it gives CASSLAGRRGNEQFF.

This sequence joins TRBV28 and TRBJ2-7, with D tentatively TRBD1 (5 bases). Looked up from germline, CDR1 is MDHEN and CDR2 is SYDVKM. The CDR3 is made up of 15 amino acids. Trimming removed 4 bases from V and 3 bases from J, with 16 bases in between. This chain's CDR3 is CASSSTVPDGYEQYF. The DNA of the CDR3 is TGTGCCAGCAGTTCGACAGTTCCCGACGGCTACGAGCAGTACTTC.

The chain carries TRBV10-3 and TRBJ2-5; D is unresolved. Germline assignment: CDR1 ENHRY and CDR2 SYGVKD. The CDR3 runs 11 residues. With 4 bases removed from V and 5 bases from J, the gap between germline ends came to 5 bases. The DNA of the CDR3 is TGTGCCATCAGTGTGGCGGAGACCCAGTACTTC. Translating it yields CAISVAETQYF.

This rearrangement joins TRBV4-1 to TRBJ2-1; the D is unclear. Between the trimmed V and J ends, which lost 5 bases and 0 bases, there was a span of 11 bases. The germline CDR1 and CDR2 sequences are MGHRA and YSYEKL. The CDR3 totals 15 residues. Here the CDR3 reads CASSAGRGSYNEQFF. DNA for the CDR3: TGCGCCAGCAGCGCAGGTCGAGGCTCCTACAATGAGCAGTTCTTC.

The chain combines TRBV5-4 with TRBJ2-7; TRBD2 aligns across 12 bases. V was pared by 3 bases and J by 3 bases, with 1 base of the junction left unmatched. Germline V gene data show CDR1 as SGHNT and CDR2 as YYREEE (reference sequence). This CDR3 has 14 residues. In nucleotides, the CDR3 is TGTGCCAGCAGCTCTAGCGGGGGGGTCTACGAGCAGTACTTC. Amino acid sequence: CASSSSGGVYEQYF.

The chain combines TRBV5-4 with TRBJ1-4; perhaps TRBD1 as D (6 bases). Trimming shortened V by 3 bases and J by 8 bases, and 14 bases separated the two germline ends. The CDR3 loop spans 14 amino acids. Germline CDR1 and CDR2: SGHNT and YYREEE (reference sequence). CDR3 coding DNA: TGTGCCAGCAGCTGGGGGACCGGGGGCGAAAAACTGTTTTTT. Amino acid sequence: CASSWGTGGEKLFF.

The chain has TRBV27 and TRBJ1-1, with TRBD1 matching 10 bases. The CDR3 has 15 amino acids. Looked up from germline, CDR1 is MNHEY and CDR2 is SMNVEV (reference sequence). V lost 5 bases to trimming and J lost 1 base; unmatched junction nucleotides: 4. The DNA for the CDR3 is TGTGCCAGCAGTACCCGGGACAGGGGGAACACTGAAGCTTTCTTT. This encodes CASSTRDRGNTEAFF.

This clone has a single count. The chain links TRBV27 to TRBJ2-2; tentatively, D is TRBD2 (5 bases). CDR3 length equals 22 residues. V lost 5 bases and J 5 bases, leaving 36 bases between the germline ends. CDR1 is MNHEY and CDR2 is SMNVEV in the germline V gene (reference sequence). CDR3 bases: TGTGCCAGCAGTCCCCTGAAAGAATTCCTTCGGACTCCGAGAGGGAGTACCGGGGAGCTGTTTTTT. Translated: CASSPLKEFLRTPRGSTGELFF.

The rearrangement joins TRBV7-3 to TRBJ2-1; 7 positions match TRBD2. The CDR3 length is 15 residues. Trimming cost V 3 bases and J 2 bases; bases outside gene matches: 4. From germline, CDR1 is SGHTA and CDR2 FQGTGA. Written as DNA, the CDR3 is TGTGCCAGCAGCTTGAGCGGGAACGCCTACAATGAGCAGTTCTTC. Amino acid sequence: CASSLSGNAYNEQFF.